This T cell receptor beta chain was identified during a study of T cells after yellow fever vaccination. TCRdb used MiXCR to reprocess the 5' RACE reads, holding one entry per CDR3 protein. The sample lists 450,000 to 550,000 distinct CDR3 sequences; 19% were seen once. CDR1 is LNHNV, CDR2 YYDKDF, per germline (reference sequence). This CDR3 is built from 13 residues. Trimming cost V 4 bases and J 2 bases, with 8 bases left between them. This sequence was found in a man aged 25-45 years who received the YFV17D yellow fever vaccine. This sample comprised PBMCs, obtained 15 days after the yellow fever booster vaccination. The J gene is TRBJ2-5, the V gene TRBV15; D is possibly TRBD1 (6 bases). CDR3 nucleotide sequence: TGTGCCACCAGCAAGGACAGACAAGAGACCCAGTACTTC. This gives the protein CATSKDRQETQYF.